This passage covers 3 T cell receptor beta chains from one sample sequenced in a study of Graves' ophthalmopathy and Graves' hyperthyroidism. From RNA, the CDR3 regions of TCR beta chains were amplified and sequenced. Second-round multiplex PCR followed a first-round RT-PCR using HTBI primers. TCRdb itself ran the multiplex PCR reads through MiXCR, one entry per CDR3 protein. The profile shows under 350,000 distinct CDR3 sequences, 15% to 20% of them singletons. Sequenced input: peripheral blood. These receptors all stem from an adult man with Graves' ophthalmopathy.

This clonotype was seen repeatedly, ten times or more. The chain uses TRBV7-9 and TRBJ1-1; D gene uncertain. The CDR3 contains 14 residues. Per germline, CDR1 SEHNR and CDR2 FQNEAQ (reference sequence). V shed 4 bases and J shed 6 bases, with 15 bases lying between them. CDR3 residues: CASSSSRRHPEAFF. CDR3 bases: TGTGCCAGCAGCTCTTCCCGTCGACACCCTGAAGCTTTCTTT.

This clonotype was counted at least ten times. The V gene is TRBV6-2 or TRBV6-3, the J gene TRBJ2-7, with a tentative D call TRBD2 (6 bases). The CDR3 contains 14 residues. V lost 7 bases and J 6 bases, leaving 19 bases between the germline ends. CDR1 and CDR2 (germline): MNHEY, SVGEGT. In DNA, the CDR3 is TGTGCCAGCACCCTTTCTGCGGGAAGGGTCGAGCAGTACTTC. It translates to CASTLSAGRVEQYF.

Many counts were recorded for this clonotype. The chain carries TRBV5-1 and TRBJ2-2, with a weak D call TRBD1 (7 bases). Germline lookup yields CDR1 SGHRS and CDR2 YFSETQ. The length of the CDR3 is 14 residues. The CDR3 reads CGSGGGADTGELFF. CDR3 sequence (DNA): TGCGGGTCTGGAGGGGGCGCGGACACCGGGGAGCTGTTTTTT.